One sample yielded the 30 T cell receptor beta chains listed below, sequenced in a study of T cell responses to AZD1222 COVID-19 vaccine. Using immunoSEQ multiplex PCR, the repertoire was profiled, and TCRdb retains in-frame clones only, with some absent. The sample holds 120,000 or so clones, 65% to 90% seen once. The source material was peripheral blood, sampled on day 0 of AZD1222 vaccination. Receptors originate from an adult in good health.

J is TRBJ2-2 and V is TRBV10-3, with 8 bases lining up with TRBD1. Unmatched junction bases numbered 4, after V lost 4 bases and J lost 6 bases. Germline V gene data show CDR1 as ENHRY and CDR2 as SYGVKD. CDR3 length equals 14 residues. CDR3 DNA: TGTGCCATCAGTGGGACAGGGCCCCCCGGGGAGCTGTTTTTT. Translated, it gives CAISGTGPPGELFF.

This clone occurred a few times. This rearrangement joins TRBV24-1 to TRBJ2-1; maybe TRBD2 (5 bases). The CDR3 is 14 residues long. V was clipped by 2 bases and J by 2 bases, with 6 bases between them. Germline loops: CDR1 KGHDR, CDR2 SFDVKD. CDR3 amino acids: CATSDWRTYNEQFF. The CDR3 region has the DNA TGTGCCACCAGTGATTGGAGGACCTACAATGAGCAGTTCTTC.

This chain uses TRBV7-6 with TRBJ1-1; perhaps TRBD1 as D (6 bases). The CDR3 spans 12 residues. Germline loops: CDR1 SGHVS, CDR2 FNYEAQ. Trimming shortened V by 8 bases and J by 5 bases, and 12 bases separated the two germline ends. The CDR3 nucleotides are TGTGCCAGCGTGGGGGCAAGGACTGAAGCTTTCTTT. Translating gives CASVGARTEAFF.

The chain has TRBV19 and TRBJ1-1; D uncertain. Germline V lookup: CDR1 LNHDA, CDR2 SQIVND (reference sequence). CDR3 size: 15 residues. Deletions cut 5 bases from V and 1 base from J, with 14 bases between. The CDR3 bases are TGTGCCAGTAGTCCCCTAGGCCCGTCGAACACTGAAGCTTTCTTT. Its protein is CASSPLGPSNTEAFF.

This clone came up once. V and J are TRBV11-3 and TRBJ2-2, with D possibly TRBD2 on 5 matching bases. V gave up 0 bases and J gave up 6 bases, with 20 bases separating them. The CDR3 loop spans 18 amino acids. Germline assignment: CDR1 SGHNT and CDR2 YENEEA. CDR3 sequence reads: CASSLEGATLAGAGELFF. CDR3 in DNA: TGTGCCAGCAGCTTAGAGGGAGCCACCCTCGCGGGCGCCGGGGAGCTGTTTTTT.

This clone appeared a single time. The rearrangement uses TRBV11-2 and TRBJ1-1, with D unresolved. Germline CDR1 reads SGHAT; CDR2 reads FQNNGV. V lost 4 bases and J lost 4, with 13 bases in between. CDR3 length equals 14 residues. The CDR3 loop reads CASSSSEWGTEAFF. Written as DNA, the CDR3 is TGTGCCAGCAGCTCCTCTGAATGGGGCACTGAAGCTTTCTTT.

This chain links TRBV11-1 with TRBJ2-7; D is undetermined. V gave up 3 bases and J gave up 2 bases, with 11 bases separating them. CDR3 length equals 14 residues. CDR1 and CDR2 from the germline V gene are SGHAT and FQDESV (reference sequence). The CDR3 sequence is CASSLAGWAYEQYF. The CDR3 DNA reads TGTGCCAGCAGCTTGGCAGGTTGGGCCTACGAGCAGTACTTC. The full variable domain, completed using reference TRBV11-1 and TRBJ2-7, is EAEVAQSPRYKITEKSQAVAFWCDPISGHATLYWYRQILGQGPELLVQFQDESVVDDSQLPKDRFSAERLKGVDSTLKIQPAELGDSAMYLCASSLAGWAYEQYFGPGTRLTVT.

By frequency in the sample, this clone is medium-sized. CDR3 nucleotides: TGTGCCAGCAGCCTAGACAGCTCGAACACCGGGGAGCTGTTTTTT. This sequence encodes CASSLDSSNTGELFF. The genes are TRBV6-5 and TRBJ2-2, with D possibly matching TRBD1 (5 bases). The CDR3 runs 15 residues. Per the germline V gene, CDR1 is MNHEY and CDR2 is SVGAGI. V lost 6 bases and J 0 bases, leaving 11 bases between the germline ends.

The V gene is TRBV5-6, the J gene TRBJ2-7; maybe TRBD1 (5 bases). The CDR3 runs 14 residues. CDR1 and CDR2 (germline): SGHDT, YYEEEE. The ends were cut back, 0 bases at V and 1 base at J, with 8 bases in the middle. The CDR3 protein is CASSLGGRSYEQYF. CDR3 nucleotides: TGTGCCAGCAGCTTGGGGGGCAGATCCTACGAGCAGTACTTC.

The chain couples TRBV7-9 to TRBJ1-6; unclear D gene. V was trimmed by 5 bases and J by 0 bases, leaving 20 bases between them. The germline V gene has CDR1 SEHNR and CDR2 FQNEAQ (reference sequence). CDR3 length: 19 amino acids. This chain's CDR3 is CASSPEAQSWSSYNSPLHF. DNA of the CDR3: TGTGCCAGCAGCCCAGAGGCTCAGTCCTGGAGCTCCTATAATTCACCCCTCCACTTT.

The chain combines TRBV7-8 with TRBJ1-2; D is unclear. CDR1 is SGHVS, CDR2 FQNEAQ, per germline. CDR3 length: 15 residues. The V end lost 1 base, the J end lost 0 bases, and 9 bases lay between the germline ends. CDR3 sequence: CASSLGRSPNYGYTF. Here the CDR3 DNA reads TGTGCCAGCAGCTTAGGGCGCTCCCCTAACTATGGCTACACCTTC.

The chain has TRBV5-4 and TRBJ2-7, with 7 positions matching TRBD1. The CDR3 runs 14 residues. CDR1 SGHNT and CDR2 YYREEE come from the germline V gene (reference sequence). V was pared by 0 bases and J by 2 bases, with 2 bases of the junction left unmatched. The CDR3 region is CASSLDQGAYEQYF. DNA of the CDR3: TGTGCCAGCAGCTTGGACCAGGGGGCCTACGAGCAGTACTTC.

The chain employs TRBV18 and TRBJ1-4; D remains ambiguous. Germline CDR1 reads KGHSH; CDR2 reads LQKENI. The CDR3 sequence is 15 residues long. Trimming took 2 bases from V and 7 from J, leaving 14 bases between them. The CDR3 nucleotides are TGTGCCAGCTCACCAGGAGGGCGCGGGGTTGAAAAACTGTTTTTT. As protein: CASSPGGRGVEKLFF.

The chain has TRBV28 and TRBJ2-1; 7 bases are shared with TRBD2. Germline V gene sequence: CDR1 MDHEN, CDR2 SYDVKM. The CDR3 covers 15 residues. V was clipped by 5 bases and J by 12 bases; unmatched bases: 16. CDR3: CASSTPTTAGVWQFF. CDR3 DNA sequence: TGTGCCAGCAGTACCCCTACTACGGCGGGAGTTTGGCAGTTCTTC.

This clone appeared once. The chain employs TRBV14 and TRBJ2-3; 7 nucleotides match TRBD2. V shed 8 bases and J 2 bases; nucleotides not matched to a gene: 4. The CDR3 has 13 residues. CDR1 and CDR2 (germline): SGHDN, FVKESK. CDR3 loop: CASRTRHTDTQYF. In nucleotides, the CDR3 is TGTGCCAGCCGGACTAGGCACACAGATACGCAGTATTTT.

The chain couples TRBV28 to TRBJ2-7; no clear D. V dropped 4 bases and J dropped 2 bases, with 15 bases sitting between them. The CDR3 has 15 residues. CDR1 is MDHEN, CDR2 SYDVKM, per germline. The chain's CDR3 is CASSSWTKGTYEQYF. As DNA, the CDR3 is TGTGCCAGCAGTTCCTGGACCAAAGGGACCTACGAGCAGTACTTC.

The chain employs TRBV6-5 and TRBJ2-1; no definite D call. The CDR3 spans 12 residues. Between the trimmed V and J ends, which lost 5 bases and 6 bases, there was a span of 8 bases. Per the germline V gene, CDR1 is MNHEY and CDR2 is SVGAGI. The CDR3 loop reads CASSPGVNEQFF. CDR3 DNA sequence: TGTGCCAGCAGTCCAGGAGTCAATGAGCAGTTCTTC.

This clone was seen once. The chain combines TRBV7-9 with TRBJ1-1, with D possibly being TRBD1 (5 bases). The CDR3 totals 13 residues. V was shortened by 5 bases and J by 8 bases, with 15 bases between the two germline ends. The germline gives CDR1 SEHNR, CDR2 FQNEAQ (reference sequence). In DNA, the CDR3 is TGTGCCAGCAGCCAACGGCAGGGCGGGGAAGCTTTCTTT. Translation: CASSQRQGGEAFF.

CDR3 DNA: TGTGCCAGCAGGACGACAGGGACTGAAAAACTGTTTTTT. Protein: CASRTTGTEKLFF. The chain joins TRBV5-8 to TRBJ1-4; 7 bases are shared with TRBD1. The CDR3 runs 13 residues. The germline V gene encodes CDR1 SGHTS and CDR2 YDEGEE. The trim removed 5 bases at V and 7 bases at J, leaving 5 bases unmatched. The whole variable domain, filled in from reference TRBV5-8 and TRBJ1-4, reads EAGVTQSPTHLIKTRGQQATLRCSPISGHTSVYWYQQALGLGLQFLLWYDEGEERNRGNFPPRFSGRQFPNYSSELNVNALELEDSALYLCASRTTGTEKLFFGSGTQLSVL.

The chain carries TRBV5-1 and TRBJ2-7; D remains ambiguous. Germline V gene lookup returns CDR1 SGHRS and CDR2 YFSETQ. Trimming shortened V by 4 bases and J by 0 bases, and 11 bases separated the two germline ends. The CDR3 has 14 residues. CDR3 sequence (DNA): TGCGCCAGCAGCCGAGAAGTCCTCTCCTACGAGCAGTACTTC. Its protein is CASSREVLSYEQYF.

V is TRBV10-2 and J is TRBJ1-1; tentative D call: TRBD1 (5 bases). The CDR3 totals 15 residues. Germline V gene data show CDR1 as WSHSY and CDR2 as SAAADI. Trimming pared 3 bases from V and 10 bases from J, leaving 21 bases between. CDR3 DNA: TGCGCCAGCAGTGAACCATATCGAGGGGAGGGTCTAGCTTTCTTT. Translating gives CASSEPYRGEGLAFF.

This chain links TRBV10-3 with TRBJ2-2; D ambiguous. In germline, CDR1 is ENHRY, CDR2 SYGVKD. The CDR3 is 13 amino acids. Trimming left V 7 bases short and J 7 bases short, with 13 bases between. The CDR3 region has the DNA TGTGCCATCATCCAGGAGTGGGGCGGGGAGCTGTTTTTT. Residues: CAIIQEWGGELFF.

V and J are TRBV15 and TRBJ1-2; 10 bases map to TRBD1. This CDR3 is 18 amino acids long. Germline V CDR1 and CDR2: LNHNV, YYDKDF (reference sequence). The trim removed 4 bases at V and 1 base at J, leaving 12 bases unmatched. CDR3 coding DNA: TGTGCCACCAGCACGCGACAGGGGGCGCGGGCAGGTAACTATGGCTACACCTTC. This gives the protein CATSTRQGARAGNYGYTF.

The table lists this clone with a count of one. The V call is TRBV6-5, the J call TRBJ1-4; D is perhaps TRBD1 (6 bases). The germline V and J ends were trimmed by 6 bases and 10 bases, with 18 bases remaining between them. This CDR3 comprises 14 residues. Germline V gene data show CDR1 as MNHEY and CDR2 as SVGAGI. The CDR3 sequence is CASSSPGDTRKLFF. Here the CDR3 DNA reads TGTGCCAGCAGCTCCCCAGGGGATACGAGAAAACTGTTTTTT.

This clone occurred a few times. The rearrangement joins TRBV24-1 to TRBJ1-5; D remains ambiguous. CDR3 length: 12 amino acids. Germline loops: CDR1 KGHDR, CDR2 SFDVKD. With 5 bases removed from V and 4 bases from J, the gap between germline ends came to 5 bases. The CDR3 loop reads CATSGQNQPQHF. Here the CDR3 DNA reads TGTGCCACCAGTGGGCAGAATCAGCCCCAGCATTTT.

This clone appeared a single time. This chain uses TRBV6-6 with TRBJ2-6, with 8 positions matching TRBD1. This CDR3 has 14 residues. Germline V gives CDR1 MNHNY, CDR2 SVGAGI (reference sequence). Unmatched junction bases numbered 7, after V lost 2 bases and J lost 13 bases. The CDR3 DNA reads TGTGCCAGCAGTTACGCAGGGGGCGGAGGAGTCCTGACTTTC. Translated, it gives CASSYAGGGGVLTF.

The chain employs TRBV5-1 and TRBJ2-2, with unresolved D. This CDR3 has 14 residues. Germline V CDR1 and CDR2: SGHRS, YFSETQ. The ends were cut back, 0 bases at V and 2 bases at J, with 5 bases in the middle. The CDR3 DNA sequence: TGCGCCAGCAGCTTGGGTGTTAACACCGGGGAGCTGTTTTTT. Amino acid sequence: CASSLGVNTGELFF.

V usage is TRBV7-9 and J usage is TRBJ2-3, with 9 positions matching TRBD2. This CDR3 has 15 residues. With V trimmed by 5 bases and J by 4 bases, 7 bases remained unmatched. Germline lookup yields CDR1 SEHNR and CDR2 FQNEAQ (reference sequence). DNA for the CDR3: TGTGCCAGCAGCCCCGGACTAGCGAGCGCAGATACGCAGTATTTT. Protein product: CASSPGLASADTQYF.

V is TRBV20-1 and J is TRBJ2-2; TRBD1 matches 7 bases. J was trimmed by 1 base and V by 3 bases; bases with no gene match: 2. The CDR3 loop spans 14 amino acids. CDR1 DFQATT and CDR2 SNEGSKA come from the germline V gene (reference sequence). CDR3 bases: TGCAGTGCTAGTCGACAGGGGAACACCGGGGAGCTGTTTTTT. Translated: CSASRQGNTGELFF.

The V call is TRBV27, the J call TRBJ2-2; 7 bases are a match to TRBD2. The trim removed 5 bases at V and 4 bases at J, leaving 13 bases unmatched. CDR3 length: 17 residues. Germline-derived CDR1 and CDR2 are MNHEY and SMNVEV (reference sequence). The CDR3 is CASSPSVASGATGELFF. CDR3 bases: TGTGCCAGCAGTCCCTCAGTGGCTAGCGGAGCCACCGGGGAGCTGTTTTTT.